This T cell receptor beta chain was captured in a study of blood T cell repertoires in COVID-19. Looking at the study overall: The study drew acute and convalescent COVID-19 samples from the United States, Italy and Spain. In each case, the material was cDNA or gDNA derived from T cells, B-cell-depleted T cells, or PBMCs.

Generated by immunoSEQ multiplex PCR, the TCRdb table keeps only in-frame clones and is missing some. This sample yields some 97,000 clones, of which just under 80% are seen a single time; roughly 12% belongs to the top ten. CDR3 size: 13 residues. V lost 0 bases, J lost 9 bases, and 11 bases lay in between. CDR1 MNHEY and CDR2 SVGEGT come from the germline V gene. The sample consisted of peripheral blood. This chain connects TRBV6-2 or TRBV6-3 to TRBJ1-1; maybe TRBD1 (5 bases). The sequence derives from a woman in her 70s with acute or convalescent COVID-19. The CDR3 loop reads CASSYSKGLQAFF. CDR3 nucleotides: TGTGCCAGCAGTTACTCGAAGGGGCTCCAAGCTTTCTTT.